The clone carrying this T cell receptor beta chain was recorded many times. The antigen remains undetermined. V lost 2 bases and J lost 1, with 16 bases in between. The CDR3 has 16 residues. Germline V lookup: CDR1 SGHRS, CDR2 YFSETQ. The data originate from a study of T-cell reconstitution after alpha-beta-depleted transplantation in children. The library targeted TCRbeta and was prepared with unique molecular identifiers. TCRdb reanalysed the PCR reads using MiXCR and keeps one entry per CDR3 protein. In the table there are 90,000 to 130,000 distinct CDR3 sequences, approximately 10% of which are singletons. The study's findings and limits: It was surviving recipient T cells and thymic progenitors that gave some patients high TCRbeta diversity at day 60. Reported findings indicate that, about two months after transplant, alpha-beta T cells came from several hundred expanded clones, which were derived from non-depleted graft cells. Newly produced T cells mostly accounted for T-cell counts and diversity one year post-transplant.

This material consisted of PBMCs, taken before TCRalphabeta/CD19-depleted stem cell transplant. This clonotype was obtained from a boy aged 2-15 years with acute lymphoblastic leukemia, due to receive a stem cell transplant. The chain couples TRBV5-1 to TRBJ2-7; D is possibly TRBD2 (5 bases). CDR3 in amino acids: CASSLHQRTISYEQYF. The CDR3 coding sequence is TGCGCCAGCAGCTTACATCAGCGGACCATTTCCTACGAGCAGTACTTC.